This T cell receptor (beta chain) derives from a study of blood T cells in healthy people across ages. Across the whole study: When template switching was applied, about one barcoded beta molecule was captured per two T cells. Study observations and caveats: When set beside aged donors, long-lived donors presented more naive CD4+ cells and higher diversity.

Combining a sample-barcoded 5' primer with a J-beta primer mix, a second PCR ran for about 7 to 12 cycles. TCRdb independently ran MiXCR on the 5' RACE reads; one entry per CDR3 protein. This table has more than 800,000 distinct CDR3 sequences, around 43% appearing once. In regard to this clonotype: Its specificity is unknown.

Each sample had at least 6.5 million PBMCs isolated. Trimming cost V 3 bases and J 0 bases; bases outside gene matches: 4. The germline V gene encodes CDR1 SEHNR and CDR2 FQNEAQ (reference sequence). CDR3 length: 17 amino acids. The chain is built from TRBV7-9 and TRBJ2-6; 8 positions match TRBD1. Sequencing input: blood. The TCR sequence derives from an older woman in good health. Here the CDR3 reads CASSFGTGPSGANVLTF. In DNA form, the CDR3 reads TGTGCCAGCAGCTTCGGGACAGGTCCCTCTGGGGCCAACGTCCTGACTTTC.